This T cell receptor (beta chain) derives from a study of cytomegalovirus exposure and HLA in healthy donors. About this clone itself: As yet, its antigen is unknown.

V was pared by 6 bases and J by 3 bases, with 10 bases of the junction left unmatched. Germline V gene lookup returns CDR1 SQVTM and CDR2 ANQGSEA. The CDR3 spans 14 residues. The PCR employed 60 Vbeta primers together with 13 Jbeta primers. The method was immunoSEQ multiplex PCR; TCRdb's version includes in-frame clones alone and lacks a portion of them. Of around 200,000 clones listed, less than 80% are singletons. General observations from the study: Follow-up analysis found HLA locus-dependent TCR association rates, highest for DRB1 and lowest for HLA-C.

The sequenced material came from PBMCs. This receptor was obtained from a man in his forties or fifties in good health and CMV-seronegative. The rearrangement links TRBV29-1 to TRBJ1-2, with 7 bases matching TRBD1. This CDR3 reads CSVPNRGLDYGYTF. In DNA, the CDR3 is TGCAGCGTCCCAAACAGGGGACTCGACTATGGCTACACCTTC.